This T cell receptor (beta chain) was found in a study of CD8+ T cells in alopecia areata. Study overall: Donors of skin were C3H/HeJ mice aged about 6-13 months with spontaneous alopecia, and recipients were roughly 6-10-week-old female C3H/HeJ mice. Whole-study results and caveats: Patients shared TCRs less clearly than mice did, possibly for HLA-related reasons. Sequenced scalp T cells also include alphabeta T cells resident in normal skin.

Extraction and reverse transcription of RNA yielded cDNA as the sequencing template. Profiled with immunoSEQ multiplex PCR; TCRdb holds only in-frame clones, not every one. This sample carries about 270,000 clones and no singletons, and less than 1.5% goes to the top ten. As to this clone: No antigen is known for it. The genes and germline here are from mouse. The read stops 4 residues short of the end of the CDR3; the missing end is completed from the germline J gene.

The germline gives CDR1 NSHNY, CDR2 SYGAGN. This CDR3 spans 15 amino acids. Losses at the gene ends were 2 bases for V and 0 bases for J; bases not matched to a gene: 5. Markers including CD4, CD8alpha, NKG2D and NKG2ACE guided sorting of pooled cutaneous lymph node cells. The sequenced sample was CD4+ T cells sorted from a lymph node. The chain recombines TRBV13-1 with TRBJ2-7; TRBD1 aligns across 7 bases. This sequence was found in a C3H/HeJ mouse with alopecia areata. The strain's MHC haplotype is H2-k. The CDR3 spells CASSDPGTDSYEQYF. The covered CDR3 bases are TGTGCCAGCAGTGACCCTGGGACAGACTCCTAT.